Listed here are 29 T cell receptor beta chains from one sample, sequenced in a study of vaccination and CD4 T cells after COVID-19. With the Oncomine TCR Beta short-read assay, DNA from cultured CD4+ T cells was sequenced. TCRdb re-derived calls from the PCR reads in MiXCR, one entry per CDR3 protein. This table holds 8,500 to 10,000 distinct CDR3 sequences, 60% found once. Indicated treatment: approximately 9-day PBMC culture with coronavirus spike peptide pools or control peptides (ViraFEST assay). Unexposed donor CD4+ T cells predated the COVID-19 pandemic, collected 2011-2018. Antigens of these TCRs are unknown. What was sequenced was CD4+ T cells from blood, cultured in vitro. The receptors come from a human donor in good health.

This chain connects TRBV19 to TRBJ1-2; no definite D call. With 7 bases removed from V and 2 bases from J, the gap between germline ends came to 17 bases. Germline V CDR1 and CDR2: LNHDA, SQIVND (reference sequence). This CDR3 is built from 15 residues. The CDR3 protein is CASKRVREDNYGYTF. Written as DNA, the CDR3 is TGTGCCAGTAAACGGGTCCGGGAGGACAACTATGGCTACACCTTC.

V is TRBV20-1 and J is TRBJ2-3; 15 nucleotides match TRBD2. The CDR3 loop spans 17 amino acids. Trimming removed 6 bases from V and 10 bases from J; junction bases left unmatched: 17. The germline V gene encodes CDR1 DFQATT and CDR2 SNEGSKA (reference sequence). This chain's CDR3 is CSASSKGGLAGGLAQYF. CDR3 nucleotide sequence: TGCAGTGCATCTAGCAAAGGGGGACTAGCGGGGGGACTCGCGCAGTATTTT.

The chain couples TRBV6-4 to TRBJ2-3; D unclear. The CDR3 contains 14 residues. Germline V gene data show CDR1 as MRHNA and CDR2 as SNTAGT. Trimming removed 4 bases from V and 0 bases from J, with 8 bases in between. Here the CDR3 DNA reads TGTGCCAGCAGTGCGCAGACCAGCACAGATACGCAGTATTTT. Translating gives CASSAQTSTDTQYF.

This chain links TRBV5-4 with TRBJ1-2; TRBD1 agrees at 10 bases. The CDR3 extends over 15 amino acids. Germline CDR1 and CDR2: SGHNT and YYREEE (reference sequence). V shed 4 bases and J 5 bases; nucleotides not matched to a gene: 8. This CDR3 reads CASSHDGTGVYGYTF. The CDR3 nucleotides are TGTGCCAGCAGCCATGATGGGACAGGGGTTTATGGCTACACCTTC.

The CDR3 coding sequence is TGCAGTGCTAGACGCCCTGGTGGCAATCAGCCCCAGCATTTT. Translating gives CSARRPGGNQPQHF. This sequence joins TRBV20-1 and TRBJ1-5; no definite D call. The CDR3 contains 14 residues. V lost 2 bases and J lost 2, with 10 bases in between. Germline loops: CDR1 DFQATT, CDR2 SNEGSKA (reference sequence).

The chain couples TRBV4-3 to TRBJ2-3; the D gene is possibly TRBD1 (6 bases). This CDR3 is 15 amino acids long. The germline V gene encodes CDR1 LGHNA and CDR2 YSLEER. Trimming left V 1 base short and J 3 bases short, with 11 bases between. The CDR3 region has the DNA TGCGCCAGCAGCCAAGGTGCCAGGGGAACAGATACGCAGTATTTT. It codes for CASSQGARGTDTQYF.

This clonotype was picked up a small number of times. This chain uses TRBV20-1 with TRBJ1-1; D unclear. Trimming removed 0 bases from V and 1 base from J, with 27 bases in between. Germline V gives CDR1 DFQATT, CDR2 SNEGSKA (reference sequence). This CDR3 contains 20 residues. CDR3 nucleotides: TGCAGTGCTAGAGATTTTTCTAACGTCCGTGGTGGCAGGCCGAACACTGAAGCTTTCTTT. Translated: CSARDFSNVRGGRPNTEAFF.

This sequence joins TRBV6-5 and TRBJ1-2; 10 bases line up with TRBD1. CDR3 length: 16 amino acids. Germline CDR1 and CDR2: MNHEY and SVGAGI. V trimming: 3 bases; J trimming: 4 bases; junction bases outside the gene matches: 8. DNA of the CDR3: TGTGCCAGCAGTTATGTTAGGACAGGGGGGGGCTATGGCTACACCTTC. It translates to CASSYVRTGGGYGYTF.

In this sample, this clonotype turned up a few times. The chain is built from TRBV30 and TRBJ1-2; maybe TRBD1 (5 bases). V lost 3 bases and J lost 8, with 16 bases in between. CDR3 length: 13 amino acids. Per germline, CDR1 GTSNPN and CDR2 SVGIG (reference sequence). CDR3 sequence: CAWSYTGVGGYTF. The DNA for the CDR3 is TGTGCCTGGAGCTATACAGGAGTTGGCGGCTACACCTTC.

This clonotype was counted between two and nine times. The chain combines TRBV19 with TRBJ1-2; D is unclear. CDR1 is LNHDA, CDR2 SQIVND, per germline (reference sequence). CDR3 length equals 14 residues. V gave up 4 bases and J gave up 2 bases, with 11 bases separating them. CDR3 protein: CASSSQRKNYGYTF. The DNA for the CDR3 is TGTGCCAGTAGTAGCCAGAGGAAAAACTATGGCTACACCTTC.

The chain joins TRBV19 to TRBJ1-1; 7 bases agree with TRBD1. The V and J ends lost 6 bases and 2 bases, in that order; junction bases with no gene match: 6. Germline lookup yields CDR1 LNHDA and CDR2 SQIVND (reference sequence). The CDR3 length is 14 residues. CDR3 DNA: TGTGCCAGTAGCCGACAGGGCCTTAACACTGAAGCTTTCTTT. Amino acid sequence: CASSRQGLNTEAFF. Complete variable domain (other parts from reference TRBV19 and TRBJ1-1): DGGITQSPKYLFRKEGQNVTLSCEQNLNHDAMYWYRQDPGQGLRLIYYSQIVNDFQKGDIAEGYSVSREKKESFPLTVTSAQKNPTAFYLCASSRQGLNTEAFFGQGTRLTVV.

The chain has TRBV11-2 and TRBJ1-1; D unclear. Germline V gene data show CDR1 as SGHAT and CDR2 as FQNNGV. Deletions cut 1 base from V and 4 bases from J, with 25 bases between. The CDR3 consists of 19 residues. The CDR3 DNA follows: TGTGCCAGCAGCTTAGGATCTTGGGTTGTTCAAGGAGTTAGCACTGAAGCTTTCTTT. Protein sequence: CASSLGSWVVQGVSTEAFF.

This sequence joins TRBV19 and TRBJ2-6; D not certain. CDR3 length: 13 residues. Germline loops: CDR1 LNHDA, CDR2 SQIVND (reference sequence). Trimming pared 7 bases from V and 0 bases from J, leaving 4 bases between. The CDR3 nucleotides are TGTGCCAGTACCGCCTCTGGGGCCAACGTCCTGACTTTC. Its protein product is CASTASGANVLTF.

The CDR3 region is CASSQRLAGGRRETYEQYF. The CDR3 DNA is TGCGCCAGCAGCCAAAGACTAGCGGGGGGACGAAGGGAGACCTACGAGCAGTACTTC. This chain connects TRBV4-3 to TRBJ2-7; 13 nucleotides line up with TRBD2. Germline V CDR1 and CDR2: LGHNA, YSLEER. The CDR3 has 19 residues. With 2 bases clipped from V and 2 bases from J, the junction kept 12 bases outside the gene matches.

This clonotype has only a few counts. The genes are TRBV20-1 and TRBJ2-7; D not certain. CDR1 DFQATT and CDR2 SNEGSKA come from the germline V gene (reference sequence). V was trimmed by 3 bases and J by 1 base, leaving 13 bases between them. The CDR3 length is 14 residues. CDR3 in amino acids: CSARLPLDSYEQYF. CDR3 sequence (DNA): TGCAGTGCTAGGTTACCTCTAGATTCCTACGAGCAGTACTTC.

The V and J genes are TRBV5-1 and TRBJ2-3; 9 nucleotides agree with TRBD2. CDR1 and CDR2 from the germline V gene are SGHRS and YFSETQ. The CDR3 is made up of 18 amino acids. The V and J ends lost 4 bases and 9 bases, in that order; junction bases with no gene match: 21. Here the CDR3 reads CASSRGLGREGAEGTQYF. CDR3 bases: TGCGCCAGCAGCAGAGGACTAGGGCGGGAGGGGGCCGAGGGGACGCAGTATTTT.

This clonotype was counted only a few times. CDR3 in DNA: TGTGCCAGCAGCTTAGAATCTTCGGGGGGCCAAGAGACCCAGTACTTC. This codes for CASSLESSGGQETQYF. This chain connects TRBV7-2 to TRBJ2-5; 7 nucleotides match TRBD2. The CDR3 is made up of 16 amino acids. J lost 1 base, V lost 1 base, and 6 bases had no gene match. Germline V CDR1 and CDR2: SGHTA, FQGNSA.

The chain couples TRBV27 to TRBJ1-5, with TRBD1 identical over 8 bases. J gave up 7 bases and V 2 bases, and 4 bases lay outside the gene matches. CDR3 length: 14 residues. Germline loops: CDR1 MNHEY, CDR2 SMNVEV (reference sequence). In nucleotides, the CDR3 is TGTGCCAGCAGTTTAAGAGGACAGGGCCAGCCCCAGCATTTT. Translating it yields CASSLRGQGQPQHF.

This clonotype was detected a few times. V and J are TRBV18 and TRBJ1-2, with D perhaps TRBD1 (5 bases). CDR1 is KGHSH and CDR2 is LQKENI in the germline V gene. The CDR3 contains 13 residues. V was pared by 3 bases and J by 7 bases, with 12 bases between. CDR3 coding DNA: TGTGCCAGCTCACCCGGACAAGAGTCTGGCTACACCTTC. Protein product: CASSPGQESGYTF. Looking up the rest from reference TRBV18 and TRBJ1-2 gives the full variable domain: NAGVMQNPRHLVRRRGQEARLRCSPMKGHSHVYWYRQLPEEGLKFMVYLQKENIIDESGMPKERFSAEFPKEGPSILRIQQVVRGDSAAYFCASSPGQESGYTFGSGTRLTVV.

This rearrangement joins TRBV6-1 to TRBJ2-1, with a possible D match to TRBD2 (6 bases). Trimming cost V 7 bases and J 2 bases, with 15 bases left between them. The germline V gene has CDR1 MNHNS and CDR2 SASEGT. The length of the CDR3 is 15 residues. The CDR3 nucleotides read TGTGCCAGCATGAAATGGGGGGTTACCTACAATGAGCAGTTCTTC. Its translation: CASMKWGVTYNEQFF.

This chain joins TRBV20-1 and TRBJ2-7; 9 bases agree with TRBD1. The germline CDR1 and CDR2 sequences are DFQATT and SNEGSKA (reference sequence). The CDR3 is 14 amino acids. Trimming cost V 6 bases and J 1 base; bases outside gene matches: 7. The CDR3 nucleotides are TGCAGTGCCAAGACCGGGACAGGGTCCTACGAGCAGTACTTC. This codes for CSAKTGTGSYEQYF.

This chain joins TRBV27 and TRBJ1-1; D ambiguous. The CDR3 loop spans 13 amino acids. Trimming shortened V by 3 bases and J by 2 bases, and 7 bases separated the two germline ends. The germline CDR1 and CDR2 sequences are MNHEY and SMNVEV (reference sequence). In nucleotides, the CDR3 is TGTGCCAGCAGTTTTAACCGAAACACTGAAGCTTTCTTT. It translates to CASSFNRNTEAFF.

Here the CDR3 DNA reads TGTGCCAGCAGTCAAAAAGGGGGACAGGGATCAAATGGCTACACCTTC. It codes for CASSQKGGQGSNGYTF. J is TRBJ1-2 and V is TRBV7-8; TRBD1 aligns across 9 bases. This CDR3 is built from 16 residues. Losses at the gene ends were 6 bases for V and 6 bases for J; bases not matched to a gene: 14. The germline gives CDR1 SGHVS, CDR2 FQNEAQ. Full variable domain (remainder filled in from reference TRBV7-8 and TRBJ1-2): GAGVSQSPRYKVAKRGQDVALRCDPISGHVSLFWYQQALGQGPEFLTYFQNEAQLDKSGLPSDRFFAERPEGSVSTLKIQRTQQEDSAVYLCASSQKGGQGSNGYTFGSGTRLTVV.

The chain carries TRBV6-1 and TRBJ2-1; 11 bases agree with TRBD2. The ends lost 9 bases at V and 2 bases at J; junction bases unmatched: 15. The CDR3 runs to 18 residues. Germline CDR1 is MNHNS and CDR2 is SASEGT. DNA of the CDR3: TGTGCCAGTAGGGAGAGGCTAGCGGGAGGTCCCCCCTACAATGAGCAGTTCTTC. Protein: CASRERLAGGPPYNEQFF.

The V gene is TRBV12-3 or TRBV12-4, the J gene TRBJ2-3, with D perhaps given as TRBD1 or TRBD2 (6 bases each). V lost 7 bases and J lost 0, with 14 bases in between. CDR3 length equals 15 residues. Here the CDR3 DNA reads TGTGCCAGCACAAAGGGGGGTTCTAGCACAGATACGCAGTATTTT. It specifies CASTKGGSSTDTQYF.

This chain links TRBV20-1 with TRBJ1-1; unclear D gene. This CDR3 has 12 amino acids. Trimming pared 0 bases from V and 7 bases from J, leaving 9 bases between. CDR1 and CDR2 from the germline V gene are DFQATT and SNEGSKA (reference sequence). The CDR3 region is CSARDLSLEAFF. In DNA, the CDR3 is TGCAGTGCTAGAGATCTAAGCCTTGAAGCTTTCTTT.

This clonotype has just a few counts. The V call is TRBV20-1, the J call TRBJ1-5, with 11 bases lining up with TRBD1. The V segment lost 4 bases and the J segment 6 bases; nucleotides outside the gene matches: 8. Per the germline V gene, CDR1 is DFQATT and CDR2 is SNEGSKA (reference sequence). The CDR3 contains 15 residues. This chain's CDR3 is CSATSRTGGFQPQHF. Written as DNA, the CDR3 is TGCAGTGCTACCTCTCGGACAGGGGGCTTTCAGCCCCAGCATTTT.

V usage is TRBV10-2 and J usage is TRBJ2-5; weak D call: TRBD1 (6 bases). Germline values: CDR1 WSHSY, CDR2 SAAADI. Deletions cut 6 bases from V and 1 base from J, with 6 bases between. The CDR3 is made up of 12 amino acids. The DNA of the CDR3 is TGCGCCAGCAGCAGGGGCCAAGAGACCCAGTACTTC. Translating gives CASSRGQETQYF.

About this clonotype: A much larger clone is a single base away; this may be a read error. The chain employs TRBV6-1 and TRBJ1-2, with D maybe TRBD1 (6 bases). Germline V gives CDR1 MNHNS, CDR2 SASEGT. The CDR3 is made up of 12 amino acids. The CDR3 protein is CTSSLTGPGYTF. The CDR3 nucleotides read TGTACCAGCAGCCTTACAGGGCCTGGCTACACCTTC.